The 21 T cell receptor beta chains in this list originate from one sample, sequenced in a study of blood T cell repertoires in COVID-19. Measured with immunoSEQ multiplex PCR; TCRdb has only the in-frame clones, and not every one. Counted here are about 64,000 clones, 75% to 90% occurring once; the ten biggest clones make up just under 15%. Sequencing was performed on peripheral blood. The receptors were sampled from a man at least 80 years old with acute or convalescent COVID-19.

The CDR3 DNA follows: TGTGCCAGCAGTGTTCAGGGATCTAATGAAAAACTGTTTTTT. Protein sequence: CASSVQGSNEKLFF. V gene TRBV2 combines with J gene TRBJ1-4, with a weak D call TRBD1 (5 bases). V shed 4 bases and J shed 3 bases, with 9 bases lying between them. This CDR3 is 14 amino acids long. Germline CDR1 reads SNHLY; CDR2 reads FYNNEI.

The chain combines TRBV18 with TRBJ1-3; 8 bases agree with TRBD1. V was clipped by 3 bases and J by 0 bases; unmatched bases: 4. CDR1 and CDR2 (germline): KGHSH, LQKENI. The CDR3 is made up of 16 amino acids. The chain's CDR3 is CASSPRTGISGNTIYF. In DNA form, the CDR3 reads TGTGCCAGCTCACCCCGGACAGGGATCTCTGGAAACACCATATATTTT.

Here the CDR3 DNA reads TGTGCCAGCAGGGGACAGGGGAGGCAAAACATTCAGTACTTC. Its translation is CASRGQGRQNIQYF. The chain links TRBV28 to TRBJ2-4; 10 bases are a match to TRBD1. The CDR3 is 14 amino acids. V lost 6 bases and J lost 5; bases outside the gene matches: 4. CDR1 MDHEN and CDR2 SYDVKM come from the germline V gene.

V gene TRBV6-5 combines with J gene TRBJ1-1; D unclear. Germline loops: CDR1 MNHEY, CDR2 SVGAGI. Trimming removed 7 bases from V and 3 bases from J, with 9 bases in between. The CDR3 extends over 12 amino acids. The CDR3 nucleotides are TGTGCCAGCACCGGCCGGGACACTGAAGCTTTCTTT. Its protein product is CASTGRDTEAFF.

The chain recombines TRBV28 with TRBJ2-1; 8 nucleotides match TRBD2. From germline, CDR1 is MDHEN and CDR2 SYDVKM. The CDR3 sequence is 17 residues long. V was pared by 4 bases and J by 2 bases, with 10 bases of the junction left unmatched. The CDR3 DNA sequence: TGTGCCAGCAGTTCCTTTGCGGGGGGCCGCCCCTACAATGAGCAGTTCTTC. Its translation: CASSSFAGGRPYNEQFF.

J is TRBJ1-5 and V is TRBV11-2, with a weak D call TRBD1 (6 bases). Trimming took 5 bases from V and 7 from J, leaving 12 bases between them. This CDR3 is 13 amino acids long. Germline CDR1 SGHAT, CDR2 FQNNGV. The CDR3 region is CASSADSEQPQHF. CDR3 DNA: TGTGCCAGCAGCGCGGACAGCGAGCAGCCCCAGCATTTT. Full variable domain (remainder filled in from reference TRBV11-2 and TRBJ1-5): EAGVAQSPRYKIIEKRQSVAFWCNPISGHATLYWYQQILGQGPKLLIQFQNNGVVDDSQLPKDRFSAERLKGVDSTLKIQPAKLEDSAVYLCASSADSEQPQHFGDGTRLSIL.

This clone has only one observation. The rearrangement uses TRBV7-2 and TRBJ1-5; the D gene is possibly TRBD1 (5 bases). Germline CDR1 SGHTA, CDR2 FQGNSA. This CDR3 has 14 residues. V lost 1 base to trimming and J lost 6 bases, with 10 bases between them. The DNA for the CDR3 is TGTGCCAGCAGCTTAGACCAGGGCAGTCAGCCCCAGCATTTT. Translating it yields CASSLDQGSQPQHF.

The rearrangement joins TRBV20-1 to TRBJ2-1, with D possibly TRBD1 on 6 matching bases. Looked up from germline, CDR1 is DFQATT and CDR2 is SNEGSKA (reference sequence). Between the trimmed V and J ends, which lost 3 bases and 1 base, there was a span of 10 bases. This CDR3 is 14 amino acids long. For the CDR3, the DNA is TGCAGTGCTAGTACAGGGCCTTCCTACAATGAGCAGTTCTTC. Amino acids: CSASTGPSYNEQFF.

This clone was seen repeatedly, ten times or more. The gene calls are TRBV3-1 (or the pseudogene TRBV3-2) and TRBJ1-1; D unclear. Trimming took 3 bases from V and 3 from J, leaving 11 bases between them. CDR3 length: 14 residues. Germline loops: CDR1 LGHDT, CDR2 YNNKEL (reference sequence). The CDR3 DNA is TGTGCCAGCAGCCAGGCTGGAGAATACACTGAAGCTTTCTTT. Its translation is CASSQAGEYTEAFF.

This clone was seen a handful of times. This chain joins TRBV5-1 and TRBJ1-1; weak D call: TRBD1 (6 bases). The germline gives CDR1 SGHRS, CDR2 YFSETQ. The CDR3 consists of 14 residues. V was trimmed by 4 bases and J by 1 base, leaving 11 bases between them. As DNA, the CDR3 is TGCGCCAGCAGCACTGTGACAGGGAACACTGAAGCTTTCTTT. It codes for CASSTVTGNTEAFF.

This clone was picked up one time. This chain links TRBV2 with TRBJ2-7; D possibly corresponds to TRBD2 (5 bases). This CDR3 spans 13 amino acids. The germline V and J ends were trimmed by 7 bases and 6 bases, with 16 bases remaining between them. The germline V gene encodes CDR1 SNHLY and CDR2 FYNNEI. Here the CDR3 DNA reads TGTGCCAGCATAGCTAGCCAGCTGGGCGAGCAGTACTTC. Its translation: CASIASQLGEQYF. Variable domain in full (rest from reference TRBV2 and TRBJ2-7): EPEVTQTPSHQVTQMGQEVILRCVPISNHLYFYWYRQILGQKVEFLVSFYNNEISEKSEIFDDQFSVERPDGSNFTLKIRSTKLEDSAMYFCASIASQLGEQYFGPGTRLTVT.

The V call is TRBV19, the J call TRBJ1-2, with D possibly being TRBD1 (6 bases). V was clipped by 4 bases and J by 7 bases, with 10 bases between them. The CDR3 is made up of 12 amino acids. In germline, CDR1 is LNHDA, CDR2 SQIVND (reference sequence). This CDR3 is CASSNRDLGYTF. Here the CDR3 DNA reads TGTGCCAGTAGTAACAGGGACCTTGGCTACACCTTC. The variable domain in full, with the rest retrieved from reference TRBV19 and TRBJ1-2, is DGGITQSPKYLFRKEGQNVTLSCEQNLNHDAMYWYRQDPGQGLRLIYYSQIVNDFQKGDIAEGYSVSREKKESFPLTVTSAQKNPTAFYLCASSNRDLGYTFGSGTRLTVV.

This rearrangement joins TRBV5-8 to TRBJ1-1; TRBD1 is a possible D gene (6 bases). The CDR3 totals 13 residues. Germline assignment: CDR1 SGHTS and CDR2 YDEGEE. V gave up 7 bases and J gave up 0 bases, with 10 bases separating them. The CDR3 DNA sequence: TGTGCCAGCTACCGGACAGTGAACACTGAAGCTTTCTTT. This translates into CASYRTVNTEAFF.

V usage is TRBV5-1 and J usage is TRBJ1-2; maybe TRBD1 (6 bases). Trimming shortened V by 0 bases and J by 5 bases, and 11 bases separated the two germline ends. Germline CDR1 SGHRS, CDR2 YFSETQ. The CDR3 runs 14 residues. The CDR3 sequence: CASSLVSGQYGYTF. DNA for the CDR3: TGCGCCAGCAGCTTGGTCTCCGGACAGTATGGCTACACCTTC.

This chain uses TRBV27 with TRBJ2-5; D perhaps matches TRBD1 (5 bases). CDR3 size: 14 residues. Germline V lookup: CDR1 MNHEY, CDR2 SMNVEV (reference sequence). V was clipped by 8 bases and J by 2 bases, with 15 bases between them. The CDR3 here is CASALIQGQETQYF. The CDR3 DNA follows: TGTGCCAGCGCATTAATCCAGGGACAAGAGACCCAGTACTTC.

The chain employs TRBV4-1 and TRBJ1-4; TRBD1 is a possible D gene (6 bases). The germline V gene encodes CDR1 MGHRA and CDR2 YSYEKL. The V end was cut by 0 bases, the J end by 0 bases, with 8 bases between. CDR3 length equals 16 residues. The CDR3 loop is CASSQDQGTTNEKLFF. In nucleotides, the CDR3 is TGCGCCAGCAGCCAAGACCAGGGGACAACTAATGAAAAACTGTTTTTT.

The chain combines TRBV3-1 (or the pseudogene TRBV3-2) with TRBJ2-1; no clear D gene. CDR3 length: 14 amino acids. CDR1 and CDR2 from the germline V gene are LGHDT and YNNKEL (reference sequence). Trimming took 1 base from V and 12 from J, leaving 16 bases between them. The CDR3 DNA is TGTGCCAGCAGCCAAGTTCCGACTGGTTACGGGCAGTTCTTC. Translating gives CASSQVPTGYGQFF.

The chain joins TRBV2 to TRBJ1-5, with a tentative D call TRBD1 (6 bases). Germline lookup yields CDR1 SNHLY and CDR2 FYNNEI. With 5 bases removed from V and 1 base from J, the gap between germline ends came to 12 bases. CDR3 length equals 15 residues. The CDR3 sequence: CASSLQGRSNQPQHF. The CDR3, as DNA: TGTGCCAGCAGTCTCCAGGGGCGAAGCAATCAGCCCCAGCATTTT. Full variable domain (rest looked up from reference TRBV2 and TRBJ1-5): EPEVTQTPSHQVTQMGQEVILRCVPISNHLYFYWYRQILGQKVEFLVSFYNNEISEKSEIFDDQFSVERPDGSNFTLKIRSTKLEDSAMYFCASSLQGRSNQPQHFGDGTRLSIL.

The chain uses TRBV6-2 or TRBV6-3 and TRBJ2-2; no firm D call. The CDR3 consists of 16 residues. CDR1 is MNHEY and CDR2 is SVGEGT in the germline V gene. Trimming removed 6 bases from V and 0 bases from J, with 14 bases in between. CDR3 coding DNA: TGTGCCAGCAGCCCTATTGGCCGCCCGAACACCGGGGAGCTGTTTTTT. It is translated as CASSPIGRPNTGELFF.

CDR3 sequence reads: CASSDLGQGGTEAFF. The CDR3 DNA follows: TGTGCCAGCAGTGATTTAGGACAGGGGGGCACTGAAGCTTTCTTT. The chain uses TRBV2 and TRBJ1-1; 10 bases align to TRBD1. This CDR3 contains 15 residues. CDR1 and CDR2 (germline): SNHLY, FYNNEI. J lost 4 bases, V lost 3 bases, and 5 bases had no gene match.

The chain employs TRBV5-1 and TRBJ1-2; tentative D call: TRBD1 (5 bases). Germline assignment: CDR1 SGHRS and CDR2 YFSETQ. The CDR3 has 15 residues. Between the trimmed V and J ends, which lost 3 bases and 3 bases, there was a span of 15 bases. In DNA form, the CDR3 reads TGCGCCAGCAGCTGGGGGGAGATGAGAGACTATGGCTACACCTTC. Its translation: CASSWGEMRDYGYTF.